Listed below are T cell receptor beta chains from one sample, sequenced in a study of control samples from healthy donors and cancer patients. The assay was immunoSEQ multiplex PCR, and TCRdb's table has in-frame clones only and misses some. The sample has about 140,000 clones; more than 85% are singletons. The sequenced sample consisted of blood. Receptor source: a young man in good health. The CDR3 runs from the conserved cysteine through the conserved F or W. Fields, in order: V gene, J gene, D gene, clone size, CDR3 DNA, CDR3 protein. A D gene is named only where the DNA matches it firmly. Rows give clone size only sometimes, using once, few, many, or a class for an expanded clone.

v_call: TRBV7-9
j_call: TRBJ1-2
d_call: TRBD1
clone_size: -
cdr3_nt: TGTGCCAGCAGCCCACGGACAGGCAACTATGGCTACACCTTC
cdr3_aa: CASSPRTGNYGYTF

v_call: TRBV6-6
j_call: TRBJ2-7
d_call: -
clone_size: -
cdr3_nt: TGTGCCAGCAGTTACTCGAGGGACTACGAGCAGTACTTC
cdr3_aa: CASSYSRDYEQYF

v_call: TRBV18
j_call: TRBJ2-2
d_call: -
clone_size: -
cdr3_nt: TGTGCCAGCTCGGTCAGGGAGAGCACCGGGGAGCTGTTTTTT
cdr3_aa: CASSVRESTGELFF

v_call: TRBV24-1
j_call: TRBJ1-5
d_call: -
clone_size: -
cdr3_nt: TGTGCCACCCCCAGATACGGGGGGCAAGGCGTTCAGCCCCAGCATTTT
cdr3_aa: CATPRYGGQGVQPQHF

v_call: TRBV27
j_call: TRBJ2-7
d_call: -
clone_size: -
cdr3_nt: TGTGCCAGCAGTTTATCAGCAGGGATCGTATCCTACGAGCAGTACTTC
cdr3_aa: CASSLSAGIVSYEQYF

v_call: TRBV10-3
j_call: TRBJ1-1
d_call: -
clone_size: -
cdr3_nt: TGTGCCATCAGAGGAGGGGACGAACAACCTAACACTGAAGCTTTCTTT
cdr3_aa: CAIRGGDEQPNTEAFF

v_call: TRBV7-9
j_call: TRBJ1-4
d_call: TRBD1
clone_size: -
cdr3_nt: TGTGCCAGCAGCTCAATACAGGGGTGGGAAAAACTGTTTTTT
cdr3_aa: CASSSIQGWEKLFF

v_call: TRBV15
j_call: TRBJ1-3
d_call: TRBD1
clone_size: -
cdr3_nt: TGTGCCACCAGCAGAACGGGACAGGGGGGAGGCACCATATATTTT
cdr3_aa: CATSRTGQGGGTIYF

v_call: TRBV7-2
j_call: TRBJ1-4
d_call: -
clone_size: -
cdr3_nt: TGTGCCAGCAGCCCCCTCCCCTGGGAAAAACTGTTTTTT
cdr3_aa: CASSPLPWEKLFF

v_call: TRBV11-3
j_call: TRBJ2-1
d_call: TRBD1
clone_size: once
cdr3_nt: TGTGCCAGCAGCTCCCGGGACAGCTACAATGAGCAGTTCTTC
cdr3_aa: CASSSRDSYNEQFF

v_call: TRBV6-1
j_call: TRBJ1-2
d_call: -
clone_size: -
cdr3_nt: TGTGCCAGCAGTGAAAGCCTTAAGGTTGGCTACACCTTC
cdr3_aa: CASSESLKVGYTF

v_call: TRBV7-8
j_call: TRBJ1-1
d_call: -
clone_size: -
cdr3_nt: TGTGCCAGCAGCTTAGGACCCGTAGGCACTGAAGCTTTCTTT
cdr3_aa: CASSLGPVGTEAFF

v_call: TRBV6-5
j_call: TRBJ1-1
d_call: -
clone_size: -
cdr3_nt: TGTGCCAGCAGTAGACCAAAGAACACTGAAGCTTTCTTT
cdr3_aa: CASSRPKNTEAFF

v_call: TRBV5-4
j_call: TRBJ2-7
d_call: -
clone_size: -
cdr3_nt: TGTGCCAGCAGCCCCGGGGGGCCCTACTACGAGCAGTACTTC
cdr3_aa: CASSPGGPYYEQYF

v_call: TRBV19
j_call: TRBJ1-6
d_call: -
clone_size: -
cdr3_nt: TGTGCCAGTAGTGGGGAGACTACCTCCTATAATTCACCCCTCCACTTT
cdr3_aa: CASSGETTSYNSPLHF

v_call: TRBV29-1
j_call: TRBJ1-2
d_call: -
clone_size: -
cdr3_nt: TGCAGCCTCGAAGCGGGGAATGGGAACTATGGCTACACCTTC
cdr3_aa: CSLEAGNGNYGYTF

v_call: TRBV27
j_call: TRBJ2-1
d_call: -
clone_size: -
cdr3_nt: TGTGCCAGCAGTTTGGGAGGACTCAATGAGCAGTTCTTC
cdr3_aa: CASSLGGLNEQFF

v_call: TRBV20-1
j_call: TRBJ1-2
d_call: -
clone_size: -
cdr3_nt: TGCAGTGCTAGTACCGGAGTCGGGGCGGATGGCTACACCTTC
cdr3_aa: CSASTGVGADGYTF

v_call: TRBV7-9
j_call: TRBJ2-3
d_call: -
clone_size: -
cdr3_nt: TGTGCCAGCAGCTCACCGGGTAGAAGTCCGCGCACAGATACGCAGTATTTT
cdr3_aa: CASSSPGRSPRTDTQYF

v_call: TRBV27
j_call: TRBJ1-1
d_call: -
clone_size: -
cdr3_nt: TGTGCCAGCAGCCCTTTGGCGAACACTGAAGCTTTCTTT
cdr3_aa: CASSPLANTEAFF

v_call: TRBV7-9
j_call: TRBJ2-7
d_call: TRBD1
clone_size: -
cdr3_nt: TGTGCCAGCAGCTTAGAGTTCGCGGGACAGGTAGACTACGAGCAGTACTTC
cdr3_aa: CASSLEFAGQVDYEQYF

v_call: TRBV9
j_call: TRBJ1-2
d_call: -
clone_size: -
cdr3_nt: TGTGCCAGCAGCGTAGCTTCGGACAGTTCTGCTGGCTACACCTTC
cdr3_aa: CASSVASDSSAGYTF

v_call: TRBV7-9
j_call: TRBJ1-2
d_call: -
clone_size: -
cdr3_nt: TGTGCCAGCAGCTTAATGGGCAATGGCTACACCTTC
cdr3_aa: CASSLMGNGYTF

v_call: TRBV25-1
j_call: TRBJ2-3
d_call: -
clone_size: -
cdr3_nt: TGTGCCAGCAGTGCCGGACAGTCGTTCACAGATACGCAGTATTTT
cdr3_aa: CASSAGQSFTDTQYF

v_call: TRBV28
j_call: TRBJ1-5
d_call: -
clone_size: -
cdr3_nt: TGTGCCAGCAGTTTACAGAAAACTTATAGCAATCAGCCCCAGCATTTT
cdr3_aa: CASSLQKTYSNQPQHF

v_call: TRBV3-1/TRBV3-2
j_call: TRBJ2-1
d_call: -
clone_size: -
cdr3_nt: TGTGCCAGCAGCCAAGATAGGTACAATGAGCAGTTCTTC
cdr3_aa: CASSQDRYNEQFF

v_call: TRBV13
j_call: TRBJ1-2
d_call: -
clone_size: -
cdr3_nt: TGTGCCAGCAGCAAGGGATCCTATGGCTACACCTTC
cdr3_aa: CASSKGSYGYTF

v_call: TRBV5-1
j_call: TRBJ2-1
d_call: -
clone_size: -
cdr3_nt: TGCGCCAGCAGCTTGAATACTCTGGGTAATGAGCAGTTCTTC
cdr3_aa: CASSLNTLGNEQFF

v_call: TRBV6-5
j_call: TRBJ1-5
d_call: TRBD1
clone_size: -
cdr3_nt: TGTGCCAGCAGTTTCTCCGGGACAGGGCCCAATCAGCCCCAGCATTTT
cdr3_aa: CASSFSGTGPNQPQHF

v_call: TRBV10-2
j_call: TRBJ2-2
d_call: -
clone_size: -
cdr3_nt: TGCGCCAGCTCTACAACGAACACCGGGGAGCTGTTTTTT
cdr3_aa: CASSTTNTGELFF

v_call: TRBV5-1
j_call: TRBJ2-5
d_call: -
clone_size: -
cdr3_nt: TGCGCCAGCAGCACGACGCCCCAAGAGACCCAGTACTTC
cdr3_aa: CASSTTPQETQYF

v_call: TRBV3-1/TRBV3-2
j_call: TRBJ2-5
d_call: -
clone_size: -
cdr3_nt: TGTGCCAGCAGACCTCCCGCCCCAGGGACCCAGTACTTC
cdr3_aa: CASRPPAPGTQYF

v_call: TRBV7-9
j_call: TRBJ2-1
d_call: -
clone_size: -
cdr3_nt: TGTGCCAGCAGCTCCTATTCAGGGGGGTCCTACAATGAGCAGTTCTTC
cdr3_aa: CASSSYSGGSYNEQFF

v_call: TRBV18
j_call: TRBJ1-1
d_call: TRBD1
clone_size: once
cdr3_nt: TGTGCCAGCTCACCAGACCAGGGGGACACTGAAGCTTTCTTT
cdr3_aa: CASSPDQGDTEAFF

v_call: TRBV20-1
j_call: TRBJ2-7
d_call: TRBD1
clone_size: -
cdr3_nt: TGCAGTGCTGGTGGGACAGTCCCCTACGAGCAGTACTTC
cdr3_aa: CSAGGTVPYEQYF

v_call: TRBV5-1
j_call: TRBJ1-6
d_call: -
clone_size: -
cdr3_nt: TGCGCCAGCAGCTTGGCTCATGGGGGGCGCGAGTCACCCCTCCACTTT
cdr3_aa: CASSLAHGGRESPLHF

v_call: TRBV6-5
j_call: TRBJ1-2
d_call: -
clone_size: -
cdr3_nt: TGTGCCAGCAGGCCTAACAGGTGGTGGGGCTACACCTTC
cdr3_aa: CASRPNRWWGYTF

v_call: TRBV5-8
j_call: TRBJ1-5
d_call: TRBD1
clone_size: -
cdr3_nt: TGTGCCAGCAGCTTGGAGGTCAGGGGGGTTCAGCCCCAGCATTTT
cdr3_aa: CASSLEVRGVQPQHF

v_call: TRBV4-1
j_call: TRBJ1-2
d_call: TRBD1
clone_size: -
cdr3_nt: TGCGCCAGCAGCGGCCTCTTCGACAGGGGGGGCTATGGCTACACCTTC
cdr3_aa: CASSGLFDRGGYGYTF

v_call: TRBV18
j_call: TRBJ1-1
d_call: -
clone_size: -
cdr3_nt: TGTGCCAGCTCACCAAGGACCAGGGAAAATCGTACTGAAGCTTTCTTT
cdr3_aa: CASSPRTRENRTEAFF

v_call: TRBV28
j_call: TRBJ2-3
d_call: TRBD1
clone_size: -
cdr3_nt: TGTGCCAGCAGTTCTCAAACAGGGGGCGAGCAGTATTTT
cdr3_aa: CASSSQTGGEQYF

v_call: TRBV4-1
j_call: TRBJ2-7
d_call: TRBD1
clone_size: -
cdr3_nt: TGCGCCAGCAGCCAAGACCCATACAGGGGCTCCTACGAGCAGTACTTC
cdr3_aa: CASSQDPYRGSYEQYF

v_call: TRBV7-9
j_call: TRBJ1-4
d_call: TRBD1
clone_size: -
cdr3_nt: TGTGCCAGCAGCCCGGACAGGTGGGATGAAAAACTGTTTTTT
cdr3_aa: CASSPDRWDEKLFF

v_call: TRBV13
j_call: TRBJ2-7
d_call: TRBD1
clone_size: -
cdr3_nt: TGTGCCAGCAGCACCCGGGACAGACCCTACGAGCAGTACTTC
cdr3_aa: CASSTRDRPYEQYF

v_call: TRBV6-5
j_call: TRBJ1-2
d_call: -
clone_size: few
cdr3_nt: TGTGCCAGCACCCACCAACAGGGTGCTATCTATGGCTACACCTTC
cdr3_aa: CASTHQQGAIYGYTF

v_call: TRBV7-8
j_call: TRBJ1-1
d_call: -
clone_size: -
cdr3_nt: TGTGCCAGCAGCCTCCCCCCCGTAAGCGTTGCTGAAGCTTTCTTT
cdr3_aa: CASSLPPVSVAEAFF

v_call: TRBV5-1
j_call: TRBJ2-3
d_call: TRBD2
clone_size: -
cdr3_nt: TGCGCCAGCAGCTTGGAGCGGGGGGGCACAGATACGCAGTATTTT
cdr3_aa: CASSLERGGTDTQYF

v_call: TRBV27
j_call: TRBJ2-7
d_call: TRBD1
clone_size: -
cdr3_nt: TGTGCCAGCAGTTCTCTCGGGACAGGGAACTACGAGCAGTACTTC
cdr3_aa: CASSSLGTGNYEQYF

v_call: TRBV6-4
j_call: TRBJ1-5
d_call: TRBD1
clone_size: once
cdr3_nt: TGTGCCAGCAGTGCCAGACAGGGGGATTTTAGACAGCCCCAGCATTTT
cdr3_aa: CASSARQGDFRQPQHF

v_call: TRBV5-4
j_call: TRBJ2-7
d_call: -
clone_size: -
cdr3_nt: TGTGCCAGCAGCTTGGGGGGGCAGGGTGGCGAGCAGTACTTC
cdr3_aa: CASSLGGQGGEQYF

v_call: TRBV5-5
j_call: TRBJ1-1
d_call: -
clone_size: once
cdr3_nt: TGTGCCAGCAGCGATGGAAATGGGGGTCCAGCTGACACTGAAGCTTTCTTT
cdr3_aa: CASSDGNGGPADTEAFF

v_call: TRBV9
j_call: TRBJ1-3
d_call: TRBD1
clone_size: -
cdr3_nt: TGTGCCAGCAGCGCCTCGACAGGGGGCCATGGAAACACCATATATTTT
cdr3_aa: CASSASTGGHGNTIYF

v_call: TRBV19
j_call: TRBJ2-2
d_call: -
clone_size: -
cdr3_nt: TGTGCCAGTAGTATGACCGGGGAGCTGTTTTTT
cdr3_aa: CASSMTGELFF

v_call: TRBV12-3/TRBV12-4
j_call: TRBJ1-1
d_call: -
clone_size: -
cdr3_nt: TGTGCCAGCAGTTTTGGGGGGAACACTGAAGCTTTCTTT
cdr3_aa: CASSFGGNTEAFF

v_call: TRBV7-6
j_call: TRBJ2-2
d_call: -
clone_size: -
cdr3_nt: TGTGCCAGCAGCGCCAGAGGGAGACAGAACACCGGGGAGCTGTTTTTT
cdr3_aa: CASSARGRQNTGELFF

v_call: TRBV9
j_call: TRBJ2-1
d_call: -
clone_size: -
cdr3_nt: TGTGCCAGCAGCGTAGCTGGCTTCAATGAGCAGTTCTTC
cdr3_aa: CASSVAGFNEQFF

v_call: TRBV12-3/TRBV12-4
j_call: TRBJ1-5
d_call: -
clone_size: -
cdr3_nt: TGTGCCAGCAGTTTATCCAGCAATCAGCCCCAGCATTTT
cdr3_aa: CASSLSSNQPQHF